These T cell receptor beta chains were read from a single sample in a study of T cells in Graves' hyperthyroidism and ophthalmopathy. MiXCR, run by TCRdb on the multiplex PCR reads, gives a single entry per CDR3 protein. The data hold 500,000 or so distinct CDR3 sequences, with approximately 17% observed a single time. The sequencing sample was made of blood. The source is a woman aged 18-29 years with Graves' ophthalmopathy. The CDR3 runs from the conserved cysteine through the conserved F or W. D genes are given only for firm matches. Clone size is not always given. Where it is, it says once, few, many or a class for expanded clones.

clone size: few; V gene: TRBV12-3/TRBV12-4; J gene: TRBJ1-4; D gene: -; CDR3 DNA: TGTGCCAGCAGAGGAGGGGAACTGGGTGAAAAACTGTTTTTT; CDR3 protein: CASRGGELGEKLFF
clone size: many; V gene: TRBV6-6; J gene: TRBJ1-2; D gene: -; CDR3 DNA: TGTGCCAGCAGTTACACCAACACCGGGACACTCTCCTTACGGGGCTATGGCTACACCTTC; CDR3 protein: CASSYTNTGTLSLRGYGYTF
clone size: -; V gene: TRBV20-1; J gene: TRBJ1-2; D gene: TRBD1; CDR3 DNA: TGCAGTGCCTATAGACAGGGGGAGGGCGGCTACACCTTC; CDR3 protein: CSAYRQGEGGYTF
clone size: -; V gene: TRBV12-3/TRBV12-4; J gene: TRBJ2-1; D gene: TRBD1; CDR3 DNA: TGTGCCTGCCAGAAGGGACAGGGGGAGCAGTTCTTC; CDR3 protein: CACQKGQGEQFF
clone size: many; V gene: TRBV30; J gene: TRBJ2-3; D gene: -; CDR3 DNA: TGTGCCTGGAGTGTACGGGGCGGGGAGGCAGATACGCAGTATTTT; CDR3 protein: CAWSVRGGEADTQYF
clone size: -; V gene: TRBV29-1; J gene: TRBJ1-1; D gene: -; CDR3 DNA: TGCAGCGTTGAAGATCAACAGGGAATTGACACTGAAGCTTTCTTT; CDR3 protein: CSVEDQQGIDTEAFF
clone size: -; V gene: TRBV4-2; J gene: TRBJ2-1; D gene: -; CDR3 DNA: TGTGCCACCCTAAAGGACAGAGGGGACAATGAGCAGTTCTTC; CDR3 protein: CATLKDRGDNEQFF
clone size: few; V gene: TRBV29-1; J gene: TRBJ1-2; D gene: -; CDR3 DNA: TGCACTCCCTGGCTACTGGTGAACAACTATGGCTACACCTTC; CDR3 protein: CTPWLLVNNYGYTF
clone size: -; V gene: TRBV7-3; J gene: TRBJ2-1; D gene: TRBD2; CDR3 DNA: TGTGCCAGCAGCCCCCTCGGGGGTGGACTAGCGGTCGATGAGCAGTTCTTC; CDR3 protein: CASSPLGGGLAVDEQFF
clone size: -; V gene: TRBV27; J gene: TRBJ1-1; D gene: TRBD1; CDR3 DNA: TGTGCCAGCAGTGCCTACAGGGGAGGGGACACTGAAGCTTTCTTT; CDR3 protein: CASSAYRGGDTEAFF
clone size: few; V gene: TRBV28; J gene: TRBJ2-5; D gene: TRBD2; CDR3 DNA: TGTGCCAGCACGGGCGGGGGGGCCGGAGAGACCCAGTACTTC; CDR3 protein: CASTGGGAGETQYF
clone size: many; V gene: TRBV6-6; J gene: TRBJ1-1; D gene: -; CDR3 DNA: TGTGCCAGCAGTTACTATAGAAGTAGCACTGAAGCTTTCTTT; CDR3 protein: CASSYYRSSTEAFF
clone size: many; V gene: TRBV20-1; J gene: TRBJ2-3; D gene: -; CDR3 DNA: TGCAGTGCTAGAGAGCCCATGGGGGGACGGCACACAGATACGCAGTATTTT; CDR3 protein: CSAREPMGGRHTDTQYF
clone size: many; V gene: TRBV3-1; J gene: TRBJ1-4; D gene: TRBD1; CDR3 DNA: TGTGCCAGCAGCACAGGGGAAGTTGAAAAACTGTTTTTT; CDR3 protein: CASSTGEVEKLFF
clone size: -; V gene: TRBV6-2/TRBV6-3; J gene: TRBJ1-6; D gene: -; CDR3 DNA: TGTGCCAGCAGTTACTCGGGCAGACATTCACCCCTCCACTTT; CDR3 protein: CASSYSGRHSPLHF
clone size: many; V gene: TRBV28; J gene: TRBJ1-1; D gene: -; CDR3 DNA: TGTGCCAGCAGTTCCGGACCGAAAGCTTTCTTT; CDR3 protein: CASSSGPKAFF
clone size: many; V gene: TRBV28; J gene: TRBJ2-7; D gene: -; CDR3 DNA: TGTGCCAGCAGTTTACAGGGCAGCCTCTACGAGCAGTACTTC; CDR3 protein: CASSLQGSLYEQYF
clone size: -; V gene: TRBV6-2/TRBV6-3; J gene: TRBJ2-3; D gene: TRBD1; CDR3 DNA: TGTGCCAGCAGCTTCGACAGGGGACAGCCCACAGATACGCAGTATTTT; CDR3 protein: CASSFDRGQPTDTQYF
clone size: few; V gene: TRBV9; J gene: TRBJ1-2; D gene: -; CDR3 DNA: TGTGCCAGCAGCCCCCCCGGGAGGGCTAACTATGGCTACACCTTC; CDR3 protein: CASSPPGRANYGYTF
clone size: -; V gene: TRBV5-4; J gene: TRBJ2-1; D gene: -; CDR3 DNA: TGTGACAGCAGCTTGTCCCCCGAACCCTACAATGAGCAGTTCTTC; CDR3 protein: CDSSLSPEPYNEQFF
clone size: many; V gene: TRBV28; J gene: TRBJ1-5; D gene: -; CDR3 DNA: TGTGCCAGCAGTTTGGCCATCAATCAGCCCCAGCATTTT; CDR3 protein: CASSLAINQPQHF
clone size: -; V gene: TRBV4-1; J gene: TRBJ2-1; D gene: TRBD2; CDR3 DNA: TGCGCCAGCAGCCAAGAGGGACTAGCGGGGACTGACAATGAGCAGTTCTTC; CDR3 protein: CASSQEGLAGTDNEQFF
clone size: many; V gene: TRBV12-3/TRBV12-4; J gene: TRBJ1-2; D gene: -; CDR3 DNA: TGTGCCTCCGGCGTGGGGGAAAACTACACCTTC; CDR3 protein: CASGVGENYTF
clone size: many; V gene: TRBV20-1; J gene: TRBJ2-3; D gene: -; CDR3 DNA: TGCAGTGCTACGTCGCAGGGTCGGCCAGATACGCAGTATTTT; CDR3 protein: CSATSQGRPDTQYF
clone size: many; V gene: TRBV20-1; J gene: TRBJ1-5; D gene: -; CDR3 DNA: TGCAGTGCTGCCACCCGGGGGAGCAATCAGCCCCAGCATTTT; CDR3 protein: CSAATRGSNQPQHF
clone size: few; V gene: TRBV28; J gene: TRBJ1-5; D gene: -; CDR3 DNA: TGTGCCAGCCGAGAGTGGGGGAGCAATCAGCCCCAGCATTTT; CDR3 protein: CASREWGSNQPQHF
clone size: few; V gene: TRBV5-8; J gene: TRBJ1-1; D gene: -; CDR3 DNA: TGTGCCAGCAGCCGGCCGGGCAGCGGTAAGGGTGAAGCTTTCTTT; CDR3 protein: CASSRPGSGKGEAFF
clone size: few; V gene: TRBV27; J gene: TRBJ2-1; D gene: -; CDR3 DNA: TGTGCCAGCAAGAAAACAGGTTCCAATGAGCAGTTCTTC; CDR3 protein: CASKKTGSNEQFF
clone size: many; V gene: TRBV5-1; J gene: TRBJ1-2; D gene: TRBD1; CDR3 DNA: TGCGCCAGCAGCTTGGACGGACAGGGGTTCGGCTACACCTTC; CDR3 protein: CASSLDGQGFGYTF
clone size: few; V gene: TRBV5-1; J gene: TRBJ2-5; D gene: -; CDR3 DNA: TGCGCCAGCAGCCATCTTTTGGATCAAGAGACCCAGTACTTC; CDR3 protein: CASSHLLDQETQYF